This TCR beta chain was captured in a study of blood T cell repertoires in COVID-19. The wider study: PBMCs, B-cell-depleted T cells, or T cells were the source of the cDNA or gDNA that made up the material.

V was shortened by 2 bases and J by 3 bases, with 7 bases between the two germline ends. CDR1 and CDR2 (germline): MNHEY, SVGAGI. The CDR3 covers 13 residues. Here immunoSEQ multiplex PCR was the method, and the copy in TCRdb shows in-frame clones only, minus some. Among 300,000 to 350,000 clones listed, approximately 86% were seen once. The J gene is TRBJ1-2, the V gene TRBV6-5; weak D call: TRBD1 (5 bases). The sequencing sample was made of PBMCs or T cells enriched from blood (not recorded which). The sequence was obtained from a woman in her thirties or forties with acute COVID-19. The CDR3: CASSYPGYYGYTF. The CDR3 nucleotides are TGTGCCAGCAGTTACCCAGGGTACTATGGCTACACCTTC.